This entry concerns a single T cell receptor (beta chain). Its antigen is unidentified. The authors isolated CD4+ T cells after around 10 days of culture. Previously uninfected by SARS-CoV-2, the vaccine recipients also showed negative nucleocapsid antibodies. The length of the CDR3 is 12 residues. The germline V and J ends were trimmed by 5 bases and 0 bases, with 5 bases remaining between them. Germline lookup yields CDR1 SQVTM and CDR2 ANQGSEA. The data derive from a study of vaccination effects on CD4 cells after COVID-19. The overall study: Two doses of BNT162b2 or mRNA-1273 vaccine were administered to participants.

Here immunoSEQ multiplex PCR was the method, and the copy in TCRdb shows in-frame clones only, minus some. The sample has more than 50,000 clones; 65% to 80% are singletons. The material was CD4+ T cells from PBMCs cultured without peptide, obtained before COVID-19 vaccination. J is TRBJ1-5 and V is TRBV29-1; D gene unclear. The TCR originated in a human donor who received a COVID-19 vaccine. The CDR3 DNA follows: TGCAGCGTTCTCGATAGCAATCAGCCCCAGCATTTT. It specifies CSVLDSNQPQHF.